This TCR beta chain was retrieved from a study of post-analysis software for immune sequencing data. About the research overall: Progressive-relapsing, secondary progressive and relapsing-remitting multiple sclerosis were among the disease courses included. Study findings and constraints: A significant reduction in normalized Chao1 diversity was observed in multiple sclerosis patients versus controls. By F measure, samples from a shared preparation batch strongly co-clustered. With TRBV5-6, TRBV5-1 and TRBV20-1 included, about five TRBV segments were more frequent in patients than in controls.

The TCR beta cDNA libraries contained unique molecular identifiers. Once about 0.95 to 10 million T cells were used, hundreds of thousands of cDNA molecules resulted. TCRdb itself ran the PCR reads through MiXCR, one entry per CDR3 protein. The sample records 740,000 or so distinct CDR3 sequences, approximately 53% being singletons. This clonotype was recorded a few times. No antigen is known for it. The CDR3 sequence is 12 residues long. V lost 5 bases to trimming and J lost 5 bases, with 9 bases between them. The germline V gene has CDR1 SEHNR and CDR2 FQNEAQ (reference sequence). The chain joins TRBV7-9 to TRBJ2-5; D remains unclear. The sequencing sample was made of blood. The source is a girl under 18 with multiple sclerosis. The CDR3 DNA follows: TGTGCCAGCAGCCCCCGTTGGGAGACCCAGTACTTC. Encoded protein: CASSPRWETQYF.